This TCR beta chain emerged from a study of regulatory T cells in long-lasting Graves disease. Construction of the TCR beta libraries employed iRepertoire HTBI primers in conjunction with Arm-PCR of CDR3 regions. TCRdb reprocessed the multiplex PCR reads with MiXCR, giving one entry per CDR3 protein. The sample has roughly 360,000 distinct CDR3 sequences, about 12% seen once; the top ten hold 18%. Time point meaning: newly diagnosed GD, antithyroid drugs for less than 3 months. The TCR library was made from RNA that had been extracted from PBMCs in TRIzol. Germline V gene sequence: CDR1 KGHDR, CDR2 SFDVKD. This CDR3 has 16 residues. V dropped 0 bases and J dropped 2 bases, with 10 bases sitting between them. The same specimen was also included in a second study, on T cells in Graves' hyperthyroidism and ophthalmopathy.

The specimen was peripheral blood mononuclear cells (PBMCs), collected at new diagnosis, from a patient treated with antithyroid drugs. This receptor was identified in a woman younger than 30 with Graves disease. J is TRBJ1-5 and V is TRBV24-1, with a possible D match to TRBD1 (5 bases). The CDR3 loop reads CATSDLPPGGNQPQHF. Written as DNA, the CDR3 is TGTGCCACCAGTGATTTGCCCCCGGGGGGCAATCAGCCCCAGCATTTT.